This T cell receptor (beta chain) was found in a study of cytomegalovirus exposure and HLA in healthy donors (TCRdb year 2017). General notes on the study: According to an earlier analysis of several hundred of the donors, about 180 million T cells yielded 120 million or so unique TCR beta sequences and about 300 Gb of sequence data. An early release covering roughly 580 HLA-typed donors comprised approximately 300 gigabases of sequencing data and approximately 80 million unique TCR sequences. Of the 350 to 400 genotyped donors, approximately 80% fell in the genetic ancestry cluster associated with self-reported Caucasian donors. The study aimed to test whether signatures of past pathogen exposure could be identified by cataloging public T cell receptors. Using immunosequencing, the study profiled T cell repertoires from about 620 subjects and related those repertoires to cytomegalovirus serostatus. A separate validation cohort of roughly 120 different subjects was used in addition to the approximately 670-subject first cohort. To predict cytomegalovirus infection status, the study brought together high-throughput TCR immunosequencing, statistical association of individual TCRs with disease status, and machine learning. A later analysis re-analyzed previously published TCR beta repertoires from 500 to 700 donors and added high-resolution HLA genotyping to study TCR occurrence patterns. Rather than drawing on any new phenotypic data, the later analysis identified candidate immune exposures from TCR beta sequences and the way those sequences occurred across donors. An earlier analysis of around 640 of the donors used high-throughput TCR beta sequencing to judge whether each TCR beta V gene segment behaved as functional or pseudogenic. Donor age, sex, ethnicity and CMV serostatus were compiled together with the repertoire data. Genome-wide SNP genotypes for about three fifths of the roughly 670 donors were used in a later genetic analysis, which treated that subset as a discovery cohort. All discovery cohort repertoires had been generated on a single sequencing platform. HLA typing covered class I and class II loci at four-digit resolution. The number of typed donors differed by locus: roughly 620-640 for A, B, C, DRB1 and DQB1; some 500 for DQA1; 606 for DPA1; and around 450 for DPB1. Roughly 5 DR-DQ haplotypes were handled as single units for association and clustering, since linkage in the cohort was strong. Among over 350 genotyped donors of the cohort, an average of about 240,000 unique TCR beta nucleotide sequences were sequenced per donor, roughly 18% of them non-productive. Study-wide findings and limitations: HLA typing was unavailable for some donors at each locus, so association tests used only the typed subset. Cytomegalovirus status was reported to be diagnosed by the classifier with high specificity and sensitivity in both the original and validation cohorts. At a false discovery rate of 0.05, a later analysis linked about 16,000 TCR beta sequences to specific HLA alleles. Assigning TCR associations to individual alleles was difficult when HLA alleles, especially DR and DQ, strongly co-occurred. The authors suggested that the approach could potentially be extended to other disease states and immunological phenotypes. In an earlier analysis of a few hundred of the donors, most TCR beta V segments were observed in productive rearrangements about 87% or about 30% of the time, broadly matching IMGT annotations. CMV serostatus was the only immune exposure information available for the cohort. Because the 87-base-pair reads could not distinguish some IMGT-functional V segments, including TRBV6-2 and TRBV6-3, those segments were excluded. In a later analysis, several top co-occurrence clusters were reported to appear linked to parvovirus B19, influenza, CMV and Epstein-Barr virus. Because counts were too low, under 20 rarely observed V segments, including chromosome 9 orphons, were left out of the earlier analysis of a few hundred of the donors. A total of roughly 160 TCR beta chains were listed by the study as associated with cytomegalovirus. In this cohort, only TCR beta chains were sequenced, and detectable features were limited by the absence of alpha or paired-chain data. Roughly uniform sequencing depth across donors was assumed in presence/absence analyses, although this assumption may not hold. A further reported finding was that TCR beta sequences accurately predicted the HLA-A and HLA-B alleles for most subjects in the first cohort. According to a later analysis, most CMV-associated TCR beta chains appeared to be HLA-restricted, and the HLA associations seemed to be driven largely by CMV exposure. While some public TCRs were present in many individuals, most TCR sequences turned up only very rarely across donors. A later analysis found that TCR association rates varied across HLA loci, with DRB1 alleles showing the most associated TCRs and HLA-C alleles the fewest. A group of highly shared sequence variants was considered likely to be a technical artifact of the sequencing pipeline. A few of the identified cytomegalovirus-associated TCR beta chains were confirmed in vitro to be specific for cytomegalovirus antigens. Compared with the approximately 600-donor mean, donors in an Asian-associated ancestry cluster had fewer N-insertions in productive TCRs, according to a later genetic analysis. A later analysis found that HLA-associated TCR beta chains were more clonally expanded and had lower generation probabilities than equally common non-associated chains. V-gene and J-gene trimming of TCR beta chains was associated with a missense DCLRE1C variant in a later genetic analysis, and the association was replicated in an independent cohort. Correlated functional status among segregating V segments might be attributable to linkage disequilibrium, but an unknown experimental factor could not be ruled out.

In total, over 600 healthy bone marrow donors made up the cohort. At the time of sampling, every cohort member was nominally healthy, though immune exposures that went unrecorded were likely present. The donor tested CMV seropositive, placing the donor among the 290 or so seropositive members of the cohort. A peripheral blood sample was provided by each donor, and peripheral blood mononuclear cells were used for TCR beta sequencing. The Qiagen DNeasy Blood Extraction Kit was used to extract genomic DNA from the blood cell samples. Libraries came from the immunoSEQ multiplex PCR assay. The multiplex PCR relied on a mix of 60 forward primers for TCR Vbeta segments and 13 reverse primers for TCR Jbeta segments. The CDR3 region of rearranged TCR beta genes was amplified from genomic DNA with a multiplex PCR assay. The amplified TCR beta libraries were sequenced on the Illumina HiSeq System as 87-base-pair reads. Regarding the original processing steps: Across the roughly 670 repertoires, a later analysis counted about 81 million unique TCR beta chains, approximately 12 million of which were shared by at least two donors. Raw reads were error-corrected and collapsed into unique sequences by a nearest-neighbor algorithm in which closely related sequences were merged to remove PCR and sequencing errors. To assign V, D and J gene segments, CDR3 sequences were aligned to IMGT reference sequences. Each retained sequence needed at least a six-nucleotide match to both a V gene segment and a J gene segment. Rearrangements were called productive when the CDR3 lacked stop codons and stayed in frame with V and J; all others were non-productive. Following IMGT convention, CDR3 was defined as the stretch from the second conserved V-encoded cysteine up to the conserved J-encoded phenylalanine. Sequences without an unambiguous match to a single V gene segment were excluded from the earlier analysis of about 600 of the donors. In an earlier analysis of 450 to 700 of the donors, V segments were called functional above 56.7% productive rearrangements and were called segregating when the between-donor standard deviation exceeded 5%. A statistical classification framework was built to diagnose cytomegalovirus status from the catalog of TCR beta chain sequences. In a later analysis, TCR nucleotide sequences were compared against IMGT/GENE-DB human TR gene sequences so that V and J genes could be assigned. Using the TCRdist pipeline, a later analysis assigned CDR3 sequences along with most-parsimonious VDJ recombination scenarios. In a later analysis, each TCR beta chain was defined by its CDR3 amino acid sequence together with its V-gene family, and reads lacking a unique V-gene family were excluded. To address suspected cross-contamination and a sequencing artifact, a later analysis removed 592 highly shared, low-generation-probability nucleotide sequences. For each public chain, a later analysis derived a clonal expansion index from normalized ranks of inferred template counts within each repertoire. In a later analysis, generation probabilities were computed using a VDJ recombination model fitted to out-of-frame rearrangements, and the results were checked against IGoR. In a later analysis, TCR-TCR, TCR-HLA and TCR-CMV co-occurrence was scored with hypergeometric tests, and a repertoire-size bias correction was applied to TCR pairs. To estimate false discovery rates, a later analysis permuted the HLA or CMV assignments 20 times. A later analysis grouped co-occurring TCRs with DBSCAN, adding TCRdist sequence similarity when clustering within HLA-allele-positive subsets. Repertoires with fewer than 30,000 or more than 120,000 public chains were left out of co-occurrence clustering, as were about 5 repertoires with anomalous nucleotide sharing. Entries here come from immuneACCESS through TCRdb and include only in-frame sequences with V and J called. Some clones fail to appear in such tables; in the studies checked, an unresolved V gene covers under half of the shortfall, and the cause of the remainder is unknown. The DNA was the basis for D and trimming; V, J and clone size are from that table. The sample includes some 140,000 clones, with around 79% observed a single time. Roughly 7.1% of the sample goes to the ten largest clones.

Per the germline V gene, SNHLY is the CDR1 and FYNNEI is the CDR2. The CDR3 spans 14 residues, from the cysteine through the phenylalanine. The sequence is cut down to CDR3 DNA, 42 bases in frame from base 1. Cut back by 6 bases and 0 bases, the V and J ends lie 12 bases apart. About this clone: Its cognate antigen has yet to be identified. No per-base quality is available; no much larger clone lies one base away.

This sequence uses TRBV2 and TRBJ2-7, and TRBD1 may be the D gene, going by 6 matching bases. The receptor comes from a man aged 25-45 years in good health and CMV-seropositive. Input material: PBMCs. Here the CDR3 is given as CASRQGPSSYEQYF. Here is the DNA: TGTGCCAGCAGACAGGGACCTAGCTCCTACGAGCAGTACTTC. Where the CDR3 stops, the reference TRBV2 and TRBJ2-7 genes take over; the full variable domain is EPEVTQTPSHQVTQMGQEVILRCVPISNHLYFYWYRQILGQKVEFLVSFYNNEISEKSEIFDDQFSVERPDGSNFTLKIRSTKLEDSAMYFCASRQGPSSYEQYFGPGTRLTVT.